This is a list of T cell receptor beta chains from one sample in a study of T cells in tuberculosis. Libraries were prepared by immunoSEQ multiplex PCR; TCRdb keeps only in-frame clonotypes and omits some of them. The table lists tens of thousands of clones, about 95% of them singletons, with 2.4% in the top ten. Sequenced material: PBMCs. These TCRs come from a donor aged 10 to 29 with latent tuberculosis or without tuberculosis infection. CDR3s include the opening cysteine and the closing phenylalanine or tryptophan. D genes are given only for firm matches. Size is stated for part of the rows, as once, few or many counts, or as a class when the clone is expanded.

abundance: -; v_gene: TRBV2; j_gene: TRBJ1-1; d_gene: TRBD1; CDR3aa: CASSESDRVAEAFF; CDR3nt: TGTGCCAGCAGTGAATCGGACAGGGTCGCTGAAGCTTTCTTT
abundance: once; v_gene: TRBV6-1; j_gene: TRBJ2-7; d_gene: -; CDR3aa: CASSEDLGWNYEQYF; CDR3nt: TGTGCCAGCAGTGAGGACTTGGGCTGGAACTACGAGCAGTACTTC
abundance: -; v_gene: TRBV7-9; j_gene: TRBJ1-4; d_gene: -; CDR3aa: CASSFYSTNEKLFF; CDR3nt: TGTGCCAGCAGCTTCTACTCAACTAATGAAAAACTGTTTTTT
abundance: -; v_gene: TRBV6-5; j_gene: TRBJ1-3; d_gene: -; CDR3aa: CASSYTWGPGNTIYF; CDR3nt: TGTGCCAGCAGTTACACCTGGGGGCCCGGAAACACCATATATTTT
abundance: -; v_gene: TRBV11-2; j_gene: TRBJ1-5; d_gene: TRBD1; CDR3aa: CASSLGTGGSNQPQHF; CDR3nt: TGTGCCAGCAGCTTAGGGACAGGGGGGAGCAATCAGCCCCAGCATTTT
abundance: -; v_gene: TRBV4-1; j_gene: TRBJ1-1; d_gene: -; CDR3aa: CASSQGVYAFF; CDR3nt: TGCGCCAGCAGCCAGGGCGTATACGCTTTCTTT
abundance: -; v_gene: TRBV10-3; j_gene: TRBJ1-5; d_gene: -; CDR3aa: CASQGREDQPQHF; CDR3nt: TGTGCCTCCCAAGGCAGGGAAGATCAGCCCCAGCATTTT
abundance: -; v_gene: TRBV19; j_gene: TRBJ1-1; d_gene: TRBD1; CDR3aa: CASSRRQGDAEAFF; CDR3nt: TGTGCCAGTAGTCGTCGACAGGGTGACGCTGAAGCTTTCTTT
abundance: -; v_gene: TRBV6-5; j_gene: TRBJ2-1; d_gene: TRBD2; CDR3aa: CASSYLGLADYNEQFF; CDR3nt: TGTGCCAGCAGTTACTTGGGACTAGCGGACTACAATGAGCAGTTCTTC
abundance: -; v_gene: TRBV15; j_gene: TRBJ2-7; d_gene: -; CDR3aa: CATSRAGTSYEQYF; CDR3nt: TGTGCCACCAGCAGAGCCGGGACATCCTACGAGCAGTACTTC
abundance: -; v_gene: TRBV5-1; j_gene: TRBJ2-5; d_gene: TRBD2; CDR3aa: CASSPGGLAGGGETQYF; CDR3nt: TGCGCCAGCAGCCCAGGTGGACTAGCGGGAGGGGGTGAGACCCAGTACTTC
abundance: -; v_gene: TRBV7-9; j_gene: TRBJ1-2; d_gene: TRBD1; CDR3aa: CASSPWTGGGYTF; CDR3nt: TGTGCCAGCAGCCCATGGACAGGCGGTGGCTACACCTTC
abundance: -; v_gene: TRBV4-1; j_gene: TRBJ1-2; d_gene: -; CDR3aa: CASSQEWQRNYGYTF; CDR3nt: TGCGCCAGCAGCCAAGAGTGGCAGCGTAACTATGGCTACACCTTC
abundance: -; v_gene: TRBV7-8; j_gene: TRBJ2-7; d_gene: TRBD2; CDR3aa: CASSSSGGSYEQYF; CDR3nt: TGTGCCAGCAGCTCCAGCGGGGGGTCCTACGAGCAGTACTTC
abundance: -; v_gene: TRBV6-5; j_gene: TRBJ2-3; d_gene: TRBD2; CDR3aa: CASSPGLDITDTQYF; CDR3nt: TGTGCCAGCAGCCCCGGACTAGACATCACAGATACGCAGTATTTT
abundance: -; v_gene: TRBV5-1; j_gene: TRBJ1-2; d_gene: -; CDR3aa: CASSLAAGVYGYTF; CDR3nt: TGCGCCAGCAGCTTGGCCGCAGGGGTCTATGGCTACACCTTC
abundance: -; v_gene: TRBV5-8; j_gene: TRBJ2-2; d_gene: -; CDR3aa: CASSLALQGPLGELFF; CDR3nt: TGTGCCAGCAGCTTGGCCCTTCAGGGGCCTCTCGGGGAGCTGTTTTTT
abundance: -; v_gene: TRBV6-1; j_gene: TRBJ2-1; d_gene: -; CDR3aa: CASSEGFLEGNEQFF; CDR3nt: TGTGCCAGCAGTGAAGGCTTCTTGGAGGGAAATGAGCAGTTCTTC
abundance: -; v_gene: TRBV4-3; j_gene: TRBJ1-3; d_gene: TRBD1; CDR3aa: CASSHPLGGGLGNTIYF; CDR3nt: TGCGCCAGCAGCCACCCCTTAGGAGGGGGCTTAGGAAACACCATATATTTT
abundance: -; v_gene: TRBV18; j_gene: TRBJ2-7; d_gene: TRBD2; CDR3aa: CASSPRTSGHYEQYF; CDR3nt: TGTGCCAGCTCACCAAGGACTAGCGGACATTACGAGCAGTACTTC
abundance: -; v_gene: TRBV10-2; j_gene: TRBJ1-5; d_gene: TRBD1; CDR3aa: CASSVGTGPGQPQHF; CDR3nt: TGCGCCAGCAGTGTTGGGACAGGGCCGGGGCAGCCCCAGCATTTT
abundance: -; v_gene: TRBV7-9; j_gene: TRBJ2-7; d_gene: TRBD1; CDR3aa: CASSRTGNYEQYF; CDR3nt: TGTGCCAGCAGCCGGACAGGGAACTACGAGCAGTACTTC
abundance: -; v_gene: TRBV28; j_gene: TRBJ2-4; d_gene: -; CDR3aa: CASSIASTSQNIQYF; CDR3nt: TGTGCCAGCAGCATAGCTAGTACGAGCCAAAACATTCAGTACTTC
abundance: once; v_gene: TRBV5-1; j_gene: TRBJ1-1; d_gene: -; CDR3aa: CASSLAAGNTEAFF; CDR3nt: TGCGCCAGCAGCTTGGCTGCAGGGAACACTGAAGCTTTCTTT
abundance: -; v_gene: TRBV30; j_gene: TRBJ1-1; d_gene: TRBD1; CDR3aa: CAWMRVQGAGVAFF; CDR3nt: TGTGCCTGGATGAGAGTACAGGGGGCGGGAGTAGCTTTCTTT
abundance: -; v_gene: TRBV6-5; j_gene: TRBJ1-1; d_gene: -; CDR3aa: CASSPRGNTEAFF; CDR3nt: TGTGCCAGCAGCCCCAGGGGGAACACTGAAGCTTTCTTT
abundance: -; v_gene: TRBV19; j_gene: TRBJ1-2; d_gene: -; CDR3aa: CASFSPQGRYYGYTF; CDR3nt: TGTGCCAGTTTTAGTCCCCAGGGAAGGTACTATGGCTACACCTTC
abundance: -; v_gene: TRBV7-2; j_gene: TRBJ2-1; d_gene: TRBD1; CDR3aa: CASSKDRAYNEQFF; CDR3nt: TGTGCCAGCAGCAAAGACAGGGCCTACAATGAGCAGTTCTTC
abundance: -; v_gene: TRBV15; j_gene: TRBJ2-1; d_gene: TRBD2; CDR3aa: CATSKSLGTRDEQFF; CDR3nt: TGTGCCACCAGCAAAAGTCTTGGGACTAGAGATGAGCAGTTCTTC
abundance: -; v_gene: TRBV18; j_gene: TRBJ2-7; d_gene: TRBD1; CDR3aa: CASSPGTGSYEQYF; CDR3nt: TGTGCCAGCTCACCAGGGACAGGGAGCTACGAGCAGTACTTC
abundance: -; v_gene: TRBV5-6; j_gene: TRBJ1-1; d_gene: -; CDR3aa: CASTPTMGGTEAFF; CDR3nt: TGTGCCAGCACCCCTACCATGGGAGGGACTGAAGCTTTCTTT
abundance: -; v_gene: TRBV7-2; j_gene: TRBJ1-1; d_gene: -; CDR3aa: CASSSRMGGGMNTEAFF; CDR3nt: TGTGCCAGCAGCTCCCGGATGGGGGGAGGGATGAACACTGAAGCTTTCTTT
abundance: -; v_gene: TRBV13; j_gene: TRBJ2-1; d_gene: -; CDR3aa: CASSLVAGRGNEQFF; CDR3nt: TGTGCCAGCAGCTTAGTTGCGGGACGGGGCAATGAGCAGTTCTTC
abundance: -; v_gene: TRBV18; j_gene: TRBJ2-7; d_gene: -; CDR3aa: CASSPPSSSPREQYF; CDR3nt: TGTGCCAGCTCACCACCGTCTAGCTCCCCGCGGGAGCAGTACTTC
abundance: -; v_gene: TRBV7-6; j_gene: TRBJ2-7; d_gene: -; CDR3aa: CASSLDRYYEQYF; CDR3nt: TGTGCCAGCAGCCTCGACAGATACTACGAGCAGTACTTC
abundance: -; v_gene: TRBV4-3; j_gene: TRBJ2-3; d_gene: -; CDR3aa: CASSQGGSLFTDTQYF; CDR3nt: TGCGCCAGCAGCCAAGGAGGTTCCCTGTTCACAGATACGCAGTATTTT
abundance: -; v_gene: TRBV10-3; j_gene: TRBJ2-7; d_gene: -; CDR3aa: CAIHSGDSYEQYF; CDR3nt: TGTGCCATCCATTCAGGGGACTCCTACGAGCAGTACTTC
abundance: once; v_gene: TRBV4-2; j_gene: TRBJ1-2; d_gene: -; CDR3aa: CASSSKPGGYTF; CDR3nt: TGTGCCAGCAGCTCCAAACCGGGAGGCTACACCTTC
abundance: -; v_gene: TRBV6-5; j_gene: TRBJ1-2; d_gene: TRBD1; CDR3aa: CASSYSDRGDGYTF; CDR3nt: TGTGCCAGCAGTTACTCTGACAGGGGAGATGGCTACACCTTC
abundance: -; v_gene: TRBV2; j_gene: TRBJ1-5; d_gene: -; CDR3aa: CASSEIPVSGQPQHF; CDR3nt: TGTGCCAGCAGTGAAATCCCGGTCTCGGGGCAGCCCCAGCATTTT
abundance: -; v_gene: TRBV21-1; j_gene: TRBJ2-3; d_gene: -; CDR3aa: CASSVDRGIDRTDTQYF; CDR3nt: TGTGCCAGCAGCGTCGACAGGGGGATTGATCGCACAGATACGCAGTATTTT
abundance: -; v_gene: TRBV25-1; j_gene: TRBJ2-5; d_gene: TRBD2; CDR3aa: CASSVLGGGARETQYF; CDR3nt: TGTGCCAGCAGTGTCTTGGGCGGGGGGGCGAGGGAGACCCAGTACTTC
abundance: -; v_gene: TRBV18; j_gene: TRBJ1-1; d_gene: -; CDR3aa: CASSPSGTFTEAFF; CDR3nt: TGTGCCAGCTCACCTTCCGGGACTTTCACTGAAGCTTTCTTT
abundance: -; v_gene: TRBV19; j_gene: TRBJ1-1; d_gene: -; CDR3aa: CASSISRGGSMSAFF; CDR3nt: TGTGCCAGTAGTATATCTCGGGGGGGTAGCATGTCGGCTTTCTTT
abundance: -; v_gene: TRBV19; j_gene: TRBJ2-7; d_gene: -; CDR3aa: CASSTLQTYEQYF; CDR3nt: TGTGCCAGTAGTACCCTCCAGACCTACGAGCAGTACTTC
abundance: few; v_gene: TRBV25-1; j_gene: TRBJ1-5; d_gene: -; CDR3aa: CASSDRGAAQPQHF; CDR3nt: TGTGCCAGCAGTGATCGGGGGGCGGCTCAGCCCCAGCATTTT
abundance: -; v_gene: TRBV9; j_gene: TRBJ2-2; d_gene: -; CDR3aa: CASSPSVNPGSGELFF; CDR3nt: TGTGCCAGCAGCCCTAGTGTGAACCCCGGGTCCGGGGAGCTGTTTTTT
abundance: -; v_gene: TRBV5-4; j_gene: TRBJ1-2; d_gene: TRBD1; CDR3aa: CASTPDRGSYGYTF; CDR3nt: TGTGCCAGCACCCCGGACAGGGGAAGCTATGGCTACACCTTC
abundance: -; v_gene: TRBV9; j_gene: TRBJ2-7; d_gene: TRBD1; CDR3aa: CASRDGQGAHYEQYF; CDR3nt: TGTGCCAGCAGAGATGGACAGGGGGCGCACTACGAGCAGTACTTC
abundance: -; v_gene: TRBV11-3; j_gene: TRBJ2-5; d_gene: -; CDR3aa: CASSLGPQETQYF; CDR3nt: TGTGCCAGCAGCTTAGGGCCCCAAGAGACCCAGTACTTC
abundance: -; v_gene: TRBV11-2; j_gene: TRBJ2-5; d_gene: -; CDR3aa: CASRNRVETQYF; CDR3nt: TGTGCCAGCAGAAACAGGGTAGAGACCCAGTACTTC
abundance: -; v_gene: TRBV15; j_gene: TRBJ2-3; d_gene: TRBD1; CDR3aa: CATSSPTGDHTDTQYF; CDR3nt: TGTGCCACCAGCAGCCCGACAGGGGATCACACAGATACGCAGTATTTT
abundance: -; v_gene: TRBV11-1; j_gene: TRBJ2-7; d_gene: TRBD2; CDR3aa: CASSLEPSGRYEQYF; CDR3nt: TGTGCCAGCAGCTTGGAACCTAGCGGGAGGTACGAGCAGTACTTC
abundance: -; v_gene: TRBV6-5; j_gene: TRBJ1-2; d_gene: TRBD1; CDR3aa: CASSYSRTGGSYGYTF; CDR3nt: TGTGCCAGCAGTTACTCGAGGACAGGGGGATCCTATGGCTACACCTTC